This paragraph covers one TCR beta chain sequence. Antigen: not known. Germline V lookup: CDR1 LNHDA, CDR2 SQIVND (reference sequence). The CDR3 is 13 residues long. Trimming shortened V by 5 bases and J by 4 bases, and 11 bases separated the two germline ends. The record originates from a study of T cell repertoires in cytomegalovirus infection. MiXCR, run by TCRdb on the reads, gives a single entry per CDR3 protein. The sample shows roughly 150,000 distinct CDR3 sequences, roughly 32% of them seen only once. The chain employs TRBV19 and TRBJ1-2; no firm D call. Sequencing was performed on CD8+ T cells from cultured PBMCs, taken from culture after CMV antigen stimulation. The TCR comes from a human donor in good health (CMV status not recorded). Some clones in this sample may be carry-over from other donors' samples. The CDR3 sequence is CASSLGGFYGYTF. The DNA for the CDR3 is TGTGCCAGTAGTTTAGGCGGATTCTATGGCTACACCTTC.